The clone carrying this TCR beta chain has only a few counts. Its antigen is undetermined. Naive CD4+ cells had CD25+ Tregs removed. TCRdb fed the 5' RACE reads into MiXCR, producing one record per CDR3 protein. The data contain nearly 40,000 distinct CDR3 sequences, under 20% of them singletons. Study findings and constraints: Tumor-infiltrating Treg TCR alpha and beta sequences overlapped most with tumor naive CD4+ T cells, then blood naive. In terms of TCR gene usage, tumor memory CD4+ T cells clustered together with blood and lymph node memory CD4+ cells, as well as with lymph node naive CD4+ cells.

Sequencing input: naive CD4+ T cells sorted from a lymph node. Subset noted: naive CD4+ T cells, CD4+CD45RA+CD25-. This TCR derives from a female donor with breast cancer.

The CDR3 loop is CASSLDGRAYNEQFF. CDR3 coding DNA: TGCGCCAGCAGCTTGGACGGGAGGGCCTACAATGAGCAGTTCTTC. The genes are TRBV5-1 and TRBJ2-1, with 8 bases identical to TRBD2. The V gene end was trimmed by 0 bases and the J gene end by 2 bases; junction bases not matched to a gene: 1. The CDR3 is 15 residues long. The V gene's germline CDR1 is SGHRS and CDR2 YFSETQ. Supplemented by reference TRBV5-1 and TRBJ2-1, the full variable domain reads KAGVTQTPRYLIKTRGQQVTLSCSPISGHRSVSWYQQTPGQGLQFLFEYFSETQRNKGNFPGRFSGRQFSNSRSEMNVSTLELGDSALYLCASSLDGRAYNEQFFGPGTRLTVL.